Following are 32 T cell receptor beta chains from one sample sequenced in a study of shared clonotypes between healthy human individuals (dated by TCRdb to the early 2020s). CD8 naive samples consisted of CD45RO-negative cells that were positively selected for CCR7, yielding a CD45RA+CCR7+ population without TemRA cells. Libraries were built with the immunoSEQ multiplex PCR assay. Sourced from immuneACCESS, this table was stored by TCRdb with only in-frame sequences that have V and J called. A share of the clones is absent; for the studies checked, an unresolved V gene accounts for under half, and the remainder has no known explanation. The sample table lists about 680,000 clones, about 91% of them with a count of one. About 24% of the sample comes from the top ten. Sequencing was carried out using naive CD8+ T cells sorted from blood. The cell subset or site label, read with the paper, signifies: CD45RA+CCR7+. The origin of the receptors is a man younger than 40 in good health.

This clone was seen once. The rearrangement links TRBV7-9 to TRBJ2-3, with D perhaps matching TRBD1 or TRBD2 (6 bases each). This CDR3 contains 16 residues. CDR1 is SEHNR, CDR2 FQNEAQ, per germline (reference sequence). The germline V and J ends were trimmed by 2 bases and 2 bases, with 14 bases remaining between them. In DNA, the CDR3 is TGTGCCAGCAGCTTAAAGGGGGAGGTATTCACAGATACGCAGTATTTT. As protein: CASSLKGEVFTDTQYF.

The CDR3: CASSRVAGVNEQFF. Here the CDR3 DNA reads TGCGCCAGCAGCCGGGTAGCGGGGGTGAATGAGCAGTTCTTC. V gene TRBV4-1 combines with J gene TRBJ2-1, with 9 bases lining up with TRBD2. The trim removed 4 bases at V and 7 bases at J, leaving 5 bases unmatched. Per germline, CDR1 MGHRA and CDR2 YSYEKL. This CDR3 has 14 residues.

The rearrangement joins TRBV7-9 to TRBJ2-5; D unresolved. This CDR3 comprises 15 residues. Trimming left V 5 bases short and J 7 bases short, with 20 bases between. In germline, CDR1 is SEHNR, CDR2 FQNEAQ (reference sequence). The CDR3 DNA sequence: TGTGCCAGCAGCGAGAGACGCTCCCCAATGGGGACCCAGTACTTC. This gives the protein CASSERRSPMGTQYF. Drawing the rest from reference TRBV7-9 and TRBJ2-5, the complete variable domain is DTGVSQNPRHKITKRGQNVTFRCDPISEHNRLYWYRQTLGQGPEFLTYFQNEAQLEKSRLLSDRFSAERPKGSFSTLEIQRTEQGDSAMYLCASSERRSPMGTQYFGPGTRLLVL.

The gene calls are TRBV14 and TRBJ2-2; no definite D call. Germline loops: CDR1 SGHDN, CDR2 FVKESK. The CDR3 spans 11 residues. V gave up 6 bases and J gave up 5 bases, with 4 bases separating them. For the CDR3, the DNA is TGTGCCAGCAGTCTGACCGGGGAGCTGTTTTTT. This codes for CASSLTGELFF.

The chain has TRBV21-1 and TRBJ2-2; TRBD1 reflects the table's D call only, with no check against the DNA. TRBV21-1 is assigned pseudogene status. This CDR3 comprises 19 residues. CDR3 residues: CASSNDGTGAFPGAGELFF. DNA for the CDR3: TGTGCCAGCAGCAACGATGGGACAGGGGCCTTCCCAGGGGCCGGGGAGCTGTTTTTT.

About this clone itself: An end of the junction differs from the germline gene, which may be a read error. The same CDR3 arises from other DNA sequences in this sample as well. The J gene is TRBJ2-7, the V gene TRBV15; D is unresolved. The germline CDR1 and CDR2 sequences are LNHNV and YYDKDF (reference sequence). CDR3 size: 14 residues. CDR3 residues: CATSSRVPRSEQYF. CDR3 DNA sequence: TGTGCCACCAGCAGTCGGGTCCCGAGATCCGAGCAGTACTTT.

The V and J genes are TRBV27 and TRBJ2-7; 9 nucleotides match TRBD2. Trimming at V came to 4 bases and at J to 6 bases, leaving 13 bases not matched to a gene. This CDR3 has 16 amino acids. In germline, CDR1 is MNHEY, CDR2 SMNVEV (reference sequence). CDR3 DNA sequence: TGTGCCAGCAGTTCAAATAGCGGGAGTGGTTTTCCCGAGCAGTACTTC. This translates into CASSSNSGSGFPEQYF.

V gene TRBV2 combines with J gene TRBJ2-1; 12 nucleotides line up with TRBD2. This CDR3 comprises 19 residues. The germline gives CDR1 SNHLY, CDR2 FYNNEI. Losses at the gene ends were 1 base for V and 4 bases for J; bases not matched to a gene: 11. The CDR3 is CASSEDPSGRAVRYNEQFF. The CDR3 DNA reads as TGTGCCAGCAGTGAAGACCCTAGCGGGAGGGCCGTGAGATACAATGAGCAGTTCTTC.

This chain connects TRBV27 to TRBJ2-1; D unclear. There are 14 residues in the CDR3. CDR1 is MNHEY and CDR2 is SMNVEV in the germline V gene (reference sequence). V lost 4 bases and J lost 8, with 15 bases in between. The CDR3, as DNA: TGTGCCAGCAGTTCTGCCGGAATCATGGATGAGCAGTTCTTC. Translated: CASSSAGIMDEQFF.

The V and J genes are TRBV27 and TRBJ2-1; the D gene is possibly TRBD1 (6 bases). Trimming took 5 bases from V and 1 from J, leaving 12 bases between them. The CDR3 length is 15 residues. CDR1 is MNHEY, CDR2 SMNVEV, per germline (reference sequence). This CDR3 reads CASSLGGPSYNEQFF. CDR3 coding DNA: TGTGCCAGCAGTCTAGGGGGTCCTTCCTACAATGAGCAGTTCTTC.

This rearrangement joins TRBV7-2 to TRBJ2-7; D gene ambiguous. The germline CDR1 and CDR2 sequences are SGHTA and FQGNSA. The V end was cut by 5 bases, the J end by 2 bases, with 10 bases between. The CDR3 is 13 amino acids. The CDR3 DNA reads as TGTGCCAGCAGCGACTCTTTTCCCTACGAGCAGTACTTC. This codes for CASSDSFPYEQYF. The full variable domain, its missing parts supplied by reference TRBV7-2 and TRBJ2-7, is GAGVSQSPSNKVTEKGKDVELRCDPISGHTALYWYRQSLGQGLEFLIYFQGNSAPDKSGLPSDRFSAERTGGSVSTLTIQRTQQEDSAVYLCASSDSFPYEQYFGPGTRLTVT.

This clone was detected once. V gene TRBV4-1 combines with J gene TRBJ2-1; 7 bases map to TRBD2. After removal of 0 bases from V and 2 bases from J, the junction contained 7 bases not matched to a gene. The germline gives CDR1 MGHRA, CDR2 YSYEKL. The CDR3 loop spans 17 amino acids. DNA for the CDR3: TGCGCCAGCAGCCAAGAAGTCGCTAGCGGAGCCTACAATGAGCAGTTCTTC. Its translation: CASSQEVASGAYNEQFF.

The chain carries TRBV7-9 and TRBJ1-2; possible D gene TRBD1, 5 bases. Trimming took 4 bases from V and 10 from J, leaving 22 bases between them. Germline V gene data show CDR1 as SEHNR and CDR2 as FQNEAQ (reference sequence). The CDR3 is 15 residues long. This CDR3 reads CASSSLLTGVPDYTF. CDR3 nucleotide sequence: TGTGCCAGCAGCTCCCTGTTAACGGGGGTTCCGGACTACACCTTC. Looking up the rest from reference TRBV7-9 and TRBJ1-2 gives the full variable domain: DTGVSQNPRHKITKRGQNVTFRCDPISEHNRLYWYRQTLGQGPEFLTYFQNEAQLEKSRLLSDRFSAERPKGSFSTLEIQRTEQGDSAMYLCASSSLLTGVPDYTFGSGTRLTVV.

The J gene is TRBJ2-1, the V gene TRBV6-1; 8 bases map to TRBD1. Germline assignment: CDR1 MNHNS and CDR2 SASEGT. This CDR3 spans 12 amino acids. With V trimmed by 6 bases and J by 9 bases, 4 bases remained unmatched. The CDR3 here is CASRPGGLEQFF. The CDR3 nucleotides read TGTGCCAGCAGACCAGGGGGCCTTGAGCAGTTCTTC.

The DNA of the CDR3 is TGTGCCAGCAGCTTACTCCATAGCGGGACCTTACAAGAGACCCAGTACTTC. Residues: CASSLLHSGTLQETQYF. The rearrangement uses TRBV7-6 and TRBJ2-5; 8 bases align to TRBD2. The germline V gene has CDR1 SGHVS and CDR2 FNYEAQ. CDR3 size: 17 residues. Trimming removed 2 bases from V and 2 bases from J; junction bases left unmatched: 10.

The gene calls are TRBV9 and TRBJ2-3, with 11 bases matching TRBD2. The germline V gene encodes CDR1 SGDLS and CDR2 YYNGEE. Trimming removed 7 bases from V and 8 bases from J; junction bases left unmatched: 12. This CDR3 spans 15 amino acids. CDR3 residues: CASDGIGTSGPTQYF. CDR3 DNA: TGTGCCAGCGACGGGATCGGGACTAGCGGCCCTACGCAGTATTTT.

The chain employs TRBV29-1 and TRBJ1-1, with a weak D call TRBD1 (5 bases). The V gene's germline CDR1 is SQVTM and CDR2 ANQGSEA. This CDR3 spans 13 amino acids. V was shortened by 6 bases and J by 6 bases, with 17 bases between the two germline ends. CDR3 nucleotides: TGCAGCGTGACCCAGGGAGCCCCAGCTGAAGCTTTCTTT. Its protein product is CSVTQGAPAEAFF. Filled out from reference TRBV29-1 and TRBJ1-1, the complete variable domain reads SAVISQKPSRDICQRGTSLTIQCQVDSQVTMMFWYRQQPGQSLTLIATANQGSEATYESGFVIDKFPISRPNLTFSTLTVSNMSPEDSSIYLCSVTQGAPAEAFFGQGTRLTVV.

The chain carries TRBV7-9 and TRBJ2-5; possible D gene TRBD2, 5 bases. V lost 4 bases and J 5 bases, leaving 20 bases between the germline ends. This CDR3 region has 16 residues. CDR1 is SEHNR and CDR2 is FQNEAQ in the germline V gene (reference sequence). The DNA for the CDR3 is TGTGCCAGCAGCTCCCCCCTGCCTAGCAAACTGGAGACCCAGTACTTC. It translates to CASSSPLPSKLETQYF.

The J gene is TRBJ2-7, the V gene TRBV25-1, with TRBD1 matching over 7 bases. CDR1 is MGHDK and CDR2 is SYGVNS in the germline V gene. V was clipped by 6 bases and J by 1 base; unmatched bases: 6. This CDR3 is built from 14 residues. In nucleotides, the CDR3 is TGTGCCAGCAGCCGGACAGGTGAATCCTACGAGCAGTACTTC. Its protein is CASSRTGESYEQYF.

The chain joins TRBV25-1 to TRBJ2-7, with TRBD1 as a possible D gene (5 bases). The V end was cut by 11 bases, the J end by 1 base, with 15 bases between. CDR1 is MGHDK and CDR2 is SYGVNS in the germline V gene. The CDR3 length is 13 residues. CDR3 nucleotides: TGTGCCCCGCGAAAGGGGAATTCCTACGAGCAGTACTTC. Its translation: CAPRKGNSYEQYF.

CDR3 amino acids: CASSFLGTELTDTQYF. Written as DNA, the CDR3 is TGTGCCAGCAGTTTTCTTGGGACAGAGCTCACAGATACGCAGTATTTT. The chain is built from TRBV27 and TRBJ2-3, with 7 bases lining up with TRBD1. V shed 3 bases and J 2 bases; nucleotides not matched to a gene: 8. Germline-derived CDR1 and CDR2 are MNHEY and SMNVEV (reference sequence). The CDR3 is made up of 16 amino acids.

This clone was seen a single time. This chain joins TRBV6-1 and TRBJ2-1; D not certain. Between the trimmed V and J ends, which lost 11 bases and 6 bases, there was a span of 14 bases. The CDR3 loop spans 12 amino acids. Germline V gene sequence: CDR1 MNHNS, CDR2 SASEGT. CDR3 residues: CAATLGPNEQFF. The CDR3 DNA reads as TGTGCCGCCACACTGGGCCCCAATGAGCAGTTCTTC.

V usage is TRBV6-5 and J usage is TRBJ2-3; D gene uncertain. CDR3 length: 12 amino acids. V was shortened by 6 bases and J by 5 bases, with 9 bases between the two germline ends. Germline V CDR1 and CDR2: MNHEY, SVGAGI. CDR3 region: CASSPSGDTQYF. In nucleotides, the CDR3 is TGTGCCAGCAGCCCTTCGGGAGATACGCAGTATTTT.

V gene TRBV7-8 combines with J gene TRBJ2-7; no clear D. V was trimmed by 1 base and J by 3 bases, leaving 13 bases between them. The CDR3 is made up of 15 amino acids. CDR1 is SGHVS and CDR2 is FQNEAQ in the germline V gene. CDR3 bases: TGTGCCAGCAGCTTAGAACGCACCGGCGGCTACGAGCAGTACTTC. Residues: CASSLERTGGYEQYF.

This clone was counted between two and nine times. This sequence joins TRBV7-9 and TRBJ2-1; tentatively, D is TRBD1 (5 bases). CDR3 length equals 12 residues. Germline V gene lookup returns CDR1 SEHNR and CDR2 FQNEAQ (reference sequence). V was shortened by 5 bases and J by 6 bases, with 8 bases between the two germline ends. CDR3 in amino acids: CASSRRANEQFF. The CDR3 DNA follows: TGTGCCAGCAGCCGCAGGGCCAATGAGCAGTTCTTC.

This clone was observed once. The chain recombines TRBV5-4 with TRBJ2-7; D tentatively reads TRBD1 or TRBD2 (6 bases each). Germline V gene sequence: CDR1 SGHNT, CDR2 YYREEE (reference sequence). Between the trimmed V and J ends, which lost 4 bases and 5 bases, there was a span of 13 bases. The CDR3 has 13 amino acids. The CDR3 loop is CASSGGLAHEQYF. Here the CDR3 DNA reads TGTGCCAGCAGCGGGGGGCTAGCCCACGAGCAGTACTTC.

This CDR3 is CASSVSGLQETQYF. The CDR3 DNA reads as TGTGCCAGCAGCGTAAGTGGTCTCCAAGAGACCCAGTACTTC. The gene calls are TRBV9 and TRBJ2-5; D is unclear. Trimming took off 1 base at V and 1 base at J, with 8 bases between the two ends. CDR1 and CDR2 from the germline V gene are SGDLS and YYNGEE. The CDR3 covers 14 residues.

The chain carries TRBV7-9 and TRBJ2-5; a possible D gene is TRBD1 (6 bases). The CDR3 has 16 residues. Trimming shortened V by 6 bases and J by 9 bases, and 26 bases separated the two germline ends. CDR1 SEHNR and CDR2 FQNEAQ come from the germline V gene (reference sequence). This CDR3 reads CASRGSRGHGSGAQYF. As DNA, the CDR3 is TGTGCCAGCAGAGGTTCCCGGGGACACGGATCCGGGGCCCAGTACTTC.

The V gene is TRBV28, the J gene TRBJ2-3, with no clear D. Deletions cut 2 bases from V and 2 bases from J, with 11 bases between. Germline V gene lookup returns CDR1 MDHEN and CDR2 SYDVKM. This CDR3 contains 15 residues. The CDR3 coding sequence is TGTGCCAGCAGTTTAAGGCCGACCCTCACAGATACGCAGTATTTT. Residues: CASSLRPTLTDTQYF.

The chain carries TRBV4-3 and TRBJ2-2; D is possibly TRBD2 (6 bases). Per the germline V gene, CDR1 is LGHNA and CDR2 is YSLEER. The V gene lost 0 bases and the J gene lost 5 bases, with 22 bases spanning the gap. The CDR3 covers 19 residues. The CDR3 sequence is CASSQDSLGGSFGTGELFF. In nucleotides, the CDR3 is TGCGCCAGCAGCCAAGATTCCCTTGGGGGGAGCTTTGGAACCGGGGAGCTGTTTTTT.

The rearrangement joins TRBV5-1 to TRBJ2-1; 12 nucleotides agree with TRBD1. The CDR3 extends over 15 amino acids. V lost 4 bases and J lost 8; bases outside the gene matches: 7. Per germline, CDR1 SGHRS and CDR2 YFSETQ. DNA of the CDR3: TGCGCCAGCAGCCCCTACCGGGACAGGGGGCATGAGCAGTTCTTC. Amino acid sequence: CASSPYRDRGHEQFF.

The chain recombines TRBV11-2 with TRBJ2-1, with 8 bases lining up with TRBD1. This CDR3 region has 17 residues. The V gene's germline CDR1 is SGHAT and CDR2 FQNNGV. With V trimmed by 1 base and J by 1 base, 6 bases remained unmatched. DNA of the CDR3: TGTGCCAGCAGCTTAGGTGACAGGGGCGGGTCCTACAATGAGCAGTTCTTC. As protein: CASSLGDRGGSYNEQFF. The full variable domain, rest sourced from reference TRBV11-2 and TRBJ2-1, is EAGVAQSPRYKIIEKRQSVAFWCNPISGHATLYWYQQILGQGPKLLIQFQNNGVVDDSQLPKDRFSAERLKGVDSTLKIQPAKLEDSAVYLCASSLGDRGGSYNEQFFGPGTRLTVL.